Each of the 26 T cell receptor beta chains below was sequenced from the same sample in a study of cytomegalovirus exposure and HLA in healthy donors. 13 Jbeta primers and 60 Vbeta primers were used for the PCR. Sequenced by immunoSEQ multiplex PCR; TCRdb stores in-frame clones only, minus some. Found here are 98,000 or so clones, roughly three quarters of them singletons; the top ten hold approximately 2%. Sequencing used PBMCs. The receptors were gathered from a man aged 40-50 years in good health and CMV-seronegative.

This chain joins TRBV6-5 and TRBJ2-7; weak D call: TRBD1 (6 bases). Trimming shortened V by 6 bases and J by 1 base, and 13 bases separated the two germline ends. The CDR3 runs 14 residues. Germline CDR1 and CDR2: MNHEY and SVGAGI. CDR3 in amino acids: CASSPEDSSYEQYF. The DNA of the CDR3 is TGTGCCAGCAGCCCCGAGGACAGTTCCTACGAGCAGTACTTC.

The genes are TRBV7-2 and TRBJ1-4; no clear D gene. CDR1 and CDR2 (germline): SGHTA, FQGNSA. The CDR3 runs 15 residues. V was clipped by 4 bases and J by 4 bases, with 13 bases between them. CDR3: CASSSDPGNNEKLFF. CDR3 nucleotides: TGTGCCAGCAGCTCTGACCCGGGGAATAATGAAAAACTGTTTTTT. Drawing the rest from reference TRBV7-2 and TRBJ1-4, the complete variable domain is GAGVSQSPSNKVTEKGKDVELRCDPISGHTALYWYRQSLGQGLEFLIYFQGNSAPDKSGLPSDRFSAERTGGSVSTLTIQRTQQEDSAVYLCASSSDPGNNEKLFFGSGTQLSVL.

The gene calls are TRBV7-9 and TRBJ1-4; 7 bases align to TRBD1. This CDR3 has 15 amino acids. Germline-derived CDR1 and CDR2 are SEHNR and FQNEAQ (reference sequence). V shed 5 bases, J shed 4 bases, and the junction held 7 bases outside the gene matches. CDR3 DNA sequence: TGTGCCAGCAGCCCGTCGGACAGGAGTAATGAAAAACTGTTTTTT. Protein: CASSPSDRSNEKLFF.

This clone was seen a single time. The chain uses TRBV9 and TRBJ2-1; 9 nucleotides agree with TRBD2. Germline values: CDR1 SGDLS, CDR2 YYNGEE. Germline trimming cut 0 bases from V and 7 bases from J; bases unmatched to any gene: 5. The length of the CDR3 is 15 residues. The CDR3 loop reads CASSVGGGAWNEQFF. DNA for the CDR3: TGTGCCAGCAGCGTAGGCGGGGGGGCCTGGAATGAGCAGTTCTTC.

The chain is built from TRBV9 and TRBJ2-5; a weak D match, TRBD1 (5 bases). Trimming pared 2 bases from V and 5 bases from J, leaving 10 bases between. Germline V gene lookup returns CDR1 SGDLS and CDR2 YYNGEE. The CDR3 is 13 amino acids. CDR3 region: CASSVGGAETQYF. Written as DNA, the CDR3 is TGTGCCAGCAGCGTTGGTGGGGCGGAGACCCAGTACTTC.

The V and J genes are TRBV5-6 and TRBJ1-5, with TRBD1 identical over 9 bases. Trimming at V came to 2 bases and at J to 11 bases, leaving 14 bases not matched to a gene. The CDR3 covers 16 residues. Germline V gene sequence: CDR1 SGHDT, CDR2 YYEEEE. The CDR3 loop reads CASSFGTGHALEAQHF. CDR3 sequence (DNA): TGTGCCAGCAGCTTCGGGACAGGGCATGCGCTGGAGGCCCAGCATTTT.

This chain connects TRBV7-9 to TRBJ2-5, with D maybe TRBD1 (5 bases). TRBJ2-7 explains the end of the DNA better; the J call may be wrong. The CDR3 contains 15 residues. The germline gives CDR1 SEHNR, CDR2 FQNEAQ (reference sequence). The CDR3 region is CASSSRQGLGSEQYF. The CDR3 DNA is TGTGCCAGCAGCTCACGGCAGGGATTGGGCTCCGAGCAGTACTTC.

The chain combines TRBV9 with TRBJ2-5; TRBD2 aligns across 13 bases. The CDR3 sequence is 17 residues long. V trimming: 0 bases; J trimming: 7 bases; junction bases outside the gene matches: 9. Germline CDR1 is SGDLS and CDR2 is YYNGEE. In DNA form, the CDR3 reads TGTGCCAGCAGCGTAGGAGGGACTAGCGGGGCGGCGGGGACCCAGTACTTC. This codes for CASSVGGTSGAAGTQYF.

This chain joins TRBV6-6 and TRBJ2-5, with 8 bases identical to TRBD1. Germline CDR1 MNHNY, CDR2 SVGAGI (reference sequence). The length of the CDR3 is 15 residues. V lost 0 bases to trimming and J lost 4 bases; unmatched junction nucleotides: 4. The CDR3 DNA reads TGTGCCAGCAGTTACTCGGACAGGGTAGGAGAGACCCAGTACTTC. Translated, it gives CASSYSDRVGETQYF.

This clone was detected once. The CDR3, as DNA: TGTGCCAGCAGACAACCTTCGTGGACTGAAGCTTTCTTT. It encodes CASRQPSWTEAFF. The genes are TRBV6-5 and TRBJ1-1; D is ambiguous. Trimming shortened V by 6 bases and J by 5 bases, and 13 bases separated the two germline ends. The CDR3 covers 13 residues. In germline, CDR1 is MNHEY, CDR2 SVGAGI.

CDR3 bases: TGTGCCAGCAGCATCGGACAGGGGGCCTCCTACGAGCAGTACTTC. It encodes CASSIGQGASYEQYF. This chain connects TRBV7-2 to TRBJ2-7, with 11 positions matching TRBD1. From germline, CDR1 is SGHTA and CDR2 FQGNSA. CDR3 length: 15 residues. V was pared by 5 bases and J by 0 bases, with 3 bases of the junction left unmatched. Supplemented by reference TRBV7-2 and TRBJ2-7, the full variable domain reads GAGVSQSPSNKVTEKGKDVELRCDPISGHTALYWYRQSLGQGLEFLIYFQGNSAPDKSGLPSDRFSAERTGGSVSTLTIQRTQQEDSAVYLCASSIGQGASYEQYFGPGTRLTVT.

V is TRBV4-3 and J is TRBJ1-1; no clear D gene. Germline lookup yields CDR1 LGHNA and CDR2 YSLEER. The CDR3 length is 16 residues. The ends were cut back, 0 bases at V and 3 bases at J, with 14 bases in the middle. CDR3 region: CASSQDRGTRYTEAFF. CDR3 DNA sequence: TGCGCCAGCAGCCAAGATCGGGGAACGAGGTACACTGAAGCTTTCTTT.

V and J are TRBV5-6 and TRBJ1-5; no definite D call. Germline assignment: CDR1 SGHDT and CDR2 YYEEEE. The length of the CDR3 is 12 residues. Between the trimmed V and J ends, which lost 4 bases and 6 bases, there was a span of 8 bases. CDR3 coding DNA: TGTGCCAGCAGCCGGGATGTTCAGCCCCAGCATTTT. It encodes CASSRDVQPQHF.

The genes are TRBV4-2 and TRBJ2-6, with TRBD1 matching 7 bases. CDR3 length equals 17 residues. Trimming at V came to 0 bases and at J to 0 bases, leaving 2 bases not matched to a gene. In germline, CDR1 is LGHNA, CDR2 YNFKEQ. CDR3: CASSQDGTASGANVLTF. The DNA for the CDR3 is TGTGCCAGCAGCCAAGATGGGACAGCCTCTGGGGCCAACGTCCTGACTTTC.

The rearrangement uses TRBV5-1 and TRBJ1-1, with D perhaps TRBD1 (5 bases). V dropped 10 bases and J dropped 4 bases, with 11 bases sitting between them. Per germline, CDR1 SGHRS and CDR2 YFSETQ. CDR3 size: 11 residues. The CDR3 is CASQGGTEAFF. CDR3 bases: TGCGCCTCGCAGGGTGGCACTGAAGCTTTCTTT.

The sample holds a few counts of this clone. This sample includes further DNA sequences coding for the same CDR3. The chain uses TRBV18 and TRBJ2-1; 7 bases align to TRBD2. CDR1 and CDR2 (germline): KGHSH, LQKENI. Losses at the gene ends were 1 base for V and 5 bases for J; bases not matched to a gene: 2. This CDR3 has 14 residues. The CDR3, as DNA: TGTGCCAGCTCACCACGGACTAGAAACAATGAGCAGTTCTTC. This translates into CASSPRTRNNEQFF.

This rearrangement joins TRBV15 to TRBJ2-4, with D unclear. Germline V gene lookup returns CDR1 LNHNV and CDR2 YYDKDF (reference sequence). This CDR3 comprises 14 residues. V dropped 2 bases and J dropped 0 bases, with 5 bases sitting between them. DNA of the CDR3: TGTGCCACCAGCAGACTTCTAGCCAAAAACATTCAGTACTTC. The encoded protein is CATSRLLAKNIQYF.

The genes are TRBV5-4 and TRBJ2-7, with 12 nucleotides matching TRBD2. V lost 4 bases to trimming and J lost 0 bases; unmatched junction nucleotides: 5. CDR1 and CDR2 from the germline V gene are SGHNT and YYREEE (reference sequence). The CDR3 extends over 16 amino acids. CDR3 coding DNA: TGTGCCAGCAGCGTTGGACTAGCGGGGAGCTCCTACGAGCAGTACTTC. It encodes CASSVGLAGSSYEQYF.

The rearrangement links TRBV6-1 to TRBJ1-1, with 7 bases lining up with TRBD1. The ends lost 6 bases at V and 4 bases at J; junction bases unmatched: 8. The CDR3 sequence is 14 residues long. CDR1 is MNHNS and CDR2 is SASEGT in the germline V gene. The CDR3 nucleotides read TGTGCCAGCAGGACCGACAGGGTGGGCACTGAAGCTTTCTTT. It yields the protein CASRTDRVGTEAFF.

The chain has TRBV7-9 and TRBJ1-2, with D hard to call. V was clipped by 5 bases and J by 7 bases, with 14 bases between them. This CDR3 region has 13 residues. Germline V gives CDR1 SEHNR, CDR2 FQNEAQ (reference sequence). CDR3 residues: CASSPAGSPGYTF. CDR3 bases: TGTGCCAGCAGCCCCGCGGGGAGCCCTGGCTACACCTTC.

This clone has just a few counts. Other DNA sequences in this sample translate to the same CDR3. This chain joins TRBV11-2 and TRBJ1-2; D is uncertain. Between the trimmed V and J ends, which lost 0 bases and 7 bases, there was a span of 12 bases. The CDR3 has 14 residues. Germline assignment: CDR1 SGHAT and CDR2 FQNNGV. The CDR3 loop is CASSLDRGRGGYTF. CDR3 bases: TGTGCCAGCAGCTTAGATCGCGGGAGAGGTGGCTACACCTTC.

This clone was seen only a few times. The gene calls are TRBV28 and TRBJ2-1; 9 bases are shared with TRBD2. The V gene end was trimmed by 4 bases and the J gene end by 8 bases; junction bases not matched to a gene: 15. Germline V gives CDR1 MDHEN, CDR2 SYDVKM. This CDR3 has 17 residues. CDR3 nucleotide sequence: TGTGCCAGCAGTTCCGTGGTCGAGACTAGCGGAAGGGATGAGCAGTTCTTC. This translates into CASSSVVETSGRDEQFF. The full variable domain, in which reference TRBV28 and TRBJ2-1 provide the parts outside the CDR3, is DVKVTQSSRYLVKRTGEKVFLECVQDMDHENMFWYRQDPGLGLRLIYFSYDVKMKEKGDIPEGYSVSREKKERFSLILESASTNQTSMYLCASSSVVETSGRDEQFFGPGTRLTVL.

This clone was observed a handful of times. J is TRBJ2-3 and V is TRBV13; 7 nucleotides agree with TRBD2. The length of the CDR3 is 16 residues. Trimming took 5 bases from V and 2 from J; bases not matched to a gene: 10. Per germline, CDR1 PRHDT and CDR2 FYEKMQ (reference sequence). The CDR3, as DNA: TGTGCCAGCAGCGAGACGGGGAGGGACCTCACAGATACGCAGTATTTT. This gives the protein CASSETGRDLTDTQYF.

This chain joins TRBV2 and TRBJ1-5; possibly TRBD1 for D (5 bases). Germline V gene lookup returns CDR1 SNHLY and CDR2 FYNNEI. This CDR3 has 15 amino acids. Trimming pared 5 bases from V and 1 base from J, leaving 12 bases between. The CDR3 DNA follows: TGTGCCAGCAGTCTTCAGGGTACCAGCAATCAGCCCCAGCATTTT. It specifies CASSLQGTSNQPQHF.

The CDR3 bases are TGCGCCAGCAGCCGAGCCGGGAGCCTCACTGAAGCTTTCTTT. It translates to CASSRAGSLTEAFF. The rearrangement links TRBV4-1 to TRBJ1-1; no clear D gene. Germline assignment: CDR1 MGHRA and CDR2 YSYEKL. The V end was cut by 4 bases, the J end by 4 bases, with 13 bases between. The CDR3 runs to 14 residues.

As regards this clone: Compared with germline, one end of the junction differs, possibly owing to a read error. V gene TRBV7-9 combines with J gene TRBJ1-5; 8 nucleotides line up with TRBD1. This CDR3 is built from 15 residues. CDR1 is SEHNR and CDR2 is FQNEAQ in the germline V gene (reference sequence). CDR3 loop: CSSSLWTGSNQPQHF. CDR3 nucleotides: TGTTCCAGCAGCCTCTGGACAGGGAGCAATCAGCCCCAGCATTTT.